Described below is a single T cell receptor (beta chain) sequence and its context. The V gene end was trimmed by 5 bases and the J gene end by 7 bases; junction bases not matched to a gene: 6. This CDR3 comprises 13 residues. Per germline, CDR1 SGHTA and CDR2 FQGNSA. A multiplex PCR was run with 60 Vbeta primers and 13 Jbeta primers. TCRdb's table, derived via immunoSEQ multiplex PCR, lists solely in-frame clones and lacks some. Here the sample spans 110,000 or so clones, 74% being singletons. The source of the sample is a study of cytomegalovirus exposure and HLA in healthy donors. The sample taken for sequencing was PBMCs. This TCR was recovered from a woman aged 40 to 50 in good health and CMV-seropositive. The V gene is TRBV7-2, the J gene TRBJ2-3; TRBD1 matches 7 bases. This chain's CDR3 is CASSDGQENTQYF. CDR3 sequence (DNA): TGTGCCAGCAGCGACGGACAGGAAAATACGCAGTATTTT.